The rows below give T cell receptor beta chains drawn from one sample of a study of blood T cell repertoires in COVID-19. Using immunoSEQ multiplex PCR, the repertoire was profiled, and TCRdb retains in-frame clones only, with some absent. The sample has 150,000 to 200,000 clones; about 85% are singletons. Sequences were obtained from peripheral blood. The receptors here all came from a woman between 45 and 60 years old with COVID-19, enrolled during active disease. Each CDR3 is given with its conserved first and last residue. D genes are given only for firm matches. Only some rows state a clone size, as once, few, many or a class for expanded clones.

>TRBV7-9|TRBJ2-7|TRBD1|once
CASSSLGGTGAWEQYF
TGTGCCAGCAGCTCCCTTGGGGGGACAGGGGCATGGGAGCAGTACTTC
>TRBV3-1/TRBV3-2|TRBJ1-1|TRBD1|.
CASSPRQGAGDTEAFF
TGTGCCAGCAGCCCGAGACAGGGGGCGGGTGACACTGAAGCTTTCTTT
>TRBV3-1/TRBV3-2|TRBJ2-3|TRBD1|many
CASSRRDRGDTQYF
TGTGCCAGCAGCCGCCGGGACAGGGGTGATACGCAGTATTTT
>TRBV3-1/TRBV3-2|TRBJ2-3|TRBD2|.
CASSQDTRGGTDTQYF
TGTGCCAGCAGCCAAGACACTCGGGGGGGCACAGATACGCAGTATTTT
>TRBV6-1|TRBJ2-3|TRBD2|.
CASSESAGGPGDTQYF
TGTGCCAGCAGTGAATCAGCGGGGGGGCCAGGGGATACGCAGTATTTT
>TRBV5-1|TRBJ1-2|TRBD1|few
CASSVDRVGYGYTF
TGCGCCAGCAGCGTGGACAGGGTCGGCTATGGCTACACCTTC
>TRBV6-5|TRBJ2-1|TRBD2|.
CASSSGGAYNEQFF
TGTGCCAGCAGTAGCGGGGGAGCCTACAATGAGCAGTTCTTC
>TRBV28|TRBJ2-3|TRBD2|few
CASPPGGGLPGDTQYF
TGTGCCAGCCCCCCGGGGGGGGGCCTCCCAGGGGATACGCAGTATTTT
>TRBV7-9|TRBJ2-3|TRBD1|.
CASSSGTGGGTDTQYF
TGTGCCAGCAGCTCCGGGACAGGGGGCGGCACAGATACGCAGTATTTT
>TRBV6-5|TRBJ1-4|.|.
CASSLNTATNEKLFF
TGTGCCAGCAGTTTAAACACAGCAACTAATGAAAAACTGTTTTTT
>TRBV12-3/TRBV12-4|TRBJ2-7|.|.
CASSPIPHEQYF
TGTGCCAGCAGCCCCATTCCCCACGAGCAGTACTTC
>TRBV18|TRBJ2-2|TRBD2|.
CASSSQRGGLDTGELFF
TGTGCCAGCTCCTCTCAGCGGGGGGGCCTGGACACCGGGGAGCTGTTTTTT
>TRBV5-1|TRBJ2-1|.|.
CASSFWSGQGYNEQFF
TGCGCCAGCAGCTTCTGGTCGGGACAAGGGTACAATGAGCAGTTCTTC
>TRBV7-7|TRBJ2-1|.|.
CASSLDSYNEQFF
TGTGCCAGCAGCTTGGACAGCTACAATGAGCAGTTCTTC
>TRBV19|TRBJ2-3|.|.
CASAIQGTDTQYF
TGTGCCAGCGCGATACAGGGCACCGATACGCAGTATTTT
>TRBV10-1|TRBJ1-3|.|once
CASSDYGNTIYF
TGCGCCAGCAGTGACTATGGAAACACCATATATTTT
>TRBV19|TRBJ1-5|.|.
CASISGAGANNQPQHF
TGTGCCAGTATCTCAGGGGCAGGGGCGAACAATCAGCCCCAGCATTTT
>TRBV5-4|TRBJ2-3|TRBD1|once
CASSQDRVSDTQYF
TGTGCCAGCAGCCAGGACAGGGTGTCAGATACGCAGTATTTT
>TRBV5-5|TRBJ1-2|.|.
CASSPGADRANYGYTF
TGTGCCAGCAGCCCAGGGGCGGACAGAGCTAACTATGGCTACACCTTC
>TRBV5-1|TRBJ1-6|.|few
CASSSVSSSYNSPLHF
TGCGCCAGCAGCTCAGTATCAAGCTCCTATAATTCACCCCTCCACTTT
>TRBV11-2|TRBJ2-1|.|.
CASSRIQGVLYNEQFF
TGTGCCAGCAGCCGAATACAGGGAGTACTTTACAATGAGCAGTTCTTC
>TRBV7-2|TRBJ2-2|.|.
CASSPHGGNTGELFF
TGTGCCAGCAGCCCCCACGGGGGGAACACCGGGGAGCTGTTTTTT
>TRBV4-1|TRBJ1-1|TRBD1|.
CASSRGQGAEAFF
TGCGCCAGCAGCCGTGGACAGGGTGCTGAAGCTTTCTTT
>TRBV10-1|TRBJ1-6|.|.
CASSTTYNSPLHF
TGCGCCAGCAGTACAACCTATAATTCACCCCTCCACTTT
>TRBV11-3|TRBJ2-6|.|.
CASSPTGDYGANVLTF
TGTGCCAGCAGCCCTACGGGCGACTATGGGGCCAACGTCCTGACTTTC
>TRBV30|TRBJ1-2|.|.
CARNDGPGGYTF
TGTGCCCGAAATGATGGCCCGGGGGGCTACACCTTC
>TRBV18|TRBJ1-1|.|.
CASTEGRFGTEAFF
TGTGCCAGCACCGAAGGGAGGTTTGGCACTGAAGCTTTCTTT
>TRBV28|TRBJ2-3|.|.
CASSLTDTDTQYF
TGTGCCAGCAGTTTAACAGACACAGATACGCAGTATTTT
>TRBV2|TRBJ1-2|.|once
CASSEQGTNYGYTF
TGTGCCAGCAGTGAACAGGGAACTAACTATGGCTACACCTTC
>TRBV6-5|TRBJ2-3|TRBD2|.
CASLAGGPTDTQYF
TGTGCCAGCCTAGCGGGGGGGCCCACAGATACGCAGTATTTT
>TRBV6-5|TRBJ1-4|.|.
CASRRQATSGEKLFF
TGTGCCAGCAGACGACAGGCCACGTCGGGGGAAAAACTGTTTTTT
>TRBV5-4|TRBJ2-5|TRBD2|.
CASSYLADQETQYF
TGTGCCAGCAGTTATCTAGCGGACCAAGAGACCCAGTACTTC
>TRBV27|TRBJ2-7|TRBD2|.
CASSLRTSSYEQYF
TGTGCCAGCAGTTTGAGGACTAGCAGCTACGAGCAGTACTTC
>TRBV21-1|TRBJ2-1|.|.
CASSGSGRGERANEQFF
TGTGCCAGCAGCGGAAGTGGCAGGGGGGAAAGGGCCAATGAGCAGTTCTTC
>TRBV5-1|TRBJ2-1|.|once
CASSLRDSGNEQFF
TGCGCCAGCAGCTTGAGAGACAGTGGCAATGAGCAGTTCTTC
>TRBV28|TRBJ2-4|.|.
CASSDTGKNIQYF
TGTGCCAGCAGTGACACAGGGAAAAACATTCAGTACTTC
>TRBV7-8|TRBJ2-7|TRBD2|few
CASSPLAGGSYEQYF
TGTGCCAGCAGCCCCTTAGCGGGGGGTTCCTACGAGCAGTACTTC
>TRBV27|TRBJ1-2|TRBD1|.
CASSPAGGGNGYTF
TGTGCCAGCAGCCCAGCAGGGGGCGGGAATGGCTACACCTTC
>TRBV6-6|TRBJ1-6|.|.
CASSYSSQYNSPLHF
TGTGCCAGCAGTTACTCGTCCCAGTATAATTCACCCCTCCACTTT
>TRBV4-1|TRBJ1-5|TRBD1|few
CASSQEPGGNQPQHF
TGCGCCAGCAGCCAAGAGCCAGGGGGAAATCAGCCCCAGCATTTT
>TRBV30|TRBJ2-3|.|.
CAWTAGNTQYF
TGTGCCTGGACCGCAGGGAATACGCAGTATTTT
>TRBV29-1|TRBJ1-1|.|.
CSGAIGANTEAFF
TGCAGTGGGGCGATTGGAGCGAACACTGAAGCTTTCTTT
>TRBV14|TRBJ1-2|.|.
CASIPRVLFYGYTF
TGTGCCAGCATTCCCAGGGTCCTATTTTATGGCTACACCTTC
>TRBV6-6|TRBJ1-1|TRBD1|.
CASSGDRNTEAFF
TGTGCCAGCAGTGGGGACAGGAACACTGAAGCTTTCTTT
>TRBV6-6|TRBJ2-3|TRBD2|.
CASSYRLAGNTDTQYF
TGTGCCAGCAGTTACAGACTAGCGGGAAACACAGATACGCAGTATTTT
>TRBV25-1|TRBJ1-5|TRBD1|.
CASRTRDRPLSQHF
TGTGCCAGCAGAACTAGGGACAGGCCCTTGTCCCAGCATTTT
>TRBV24-1|TRBJ2-5|.|.
CATSAPSGAGVQETQYF
TGTGCCACCAGTGCCCCATCAGGGGCCGGGGTCCAAGAGACCCAGTACTTC
>TRBV19|TRBJ2-7|TRBD1|once
CASRSPRDRERYEQYF
TGTGCCAGTAGATCCCCCCGGGACAGGGAACGGTACGAGCAGTACTTC
>TRBV7-2|TRBJ1-1|.|once
CASMIQNTEAFF
TGTGCCAGCATGATACAGAACACTGAAGCTTTCTTT
>TRBV13|TRBJ2-3|.|once
CASSRLAGTDTQYF
TGTGCCAGCAGCAGACTGGCGGGAACAGATACGCAGTATTTT
>TRBV7-9|TRBJ1-1|.|.
CASSLEVWRNTEAFF
TGTGCCAGCAGCTTGGAGGTCTGGAGGAACACTGAAGCTTTCTTT
>TRBV21-1|TRBJ2-7|.|.
CASSKVYRENRQYF
TGTGCCAGCAGCAAAGTGTACAGGGAAAATAGGCAGTACTTC
>TRBV5-4|TRBJ1-1|.|.
CASSPPGGGLNTEAFF
TGTGCCAGCAGCCCCCCCGGGGGGGGCTTGAACACTGAAGCTTTCTTT
>TRBV3-1/TRBV3-2|TRBJ2-7|TRBD1|.
CASSSGTGSYEQYF
TGTGCCAGCAGCTCTGGGACAGGGAGCTACGAGCAGTACTTC
>TRBV3-1/TRBV3-2|TRBJ1-2|.|few
CASSQEYGAFIYGYTF
TGTGCCAGCAGCCAAGAGTATGGGGCTTTCATCTATGGCTACACCTTC
>TRBV18|TRBJ1-1|.|.
CASSPLSGNTEAFF
TGTGCCAGCTCACCATTGTCGGGTAACACTGAAGCTTTCTTT
>TRBV29-1|TRBJ2-1|.|.
CSVVWGGAPYNEQFF
TGCAGCGTTGTCTGGGGGGGGGCTCCCTACAATGAGCAGTTCTTC
>TRBV7-3|TRBJ2-1|.|.
CASSSGVAANNEQFF
TGTGCCAGCAGCTCAGGGGTGGCAGCCAACAATGAGCAGTTCTTC
>TRBV12-3/TRBV12-4|TRBJ2-5|.|.
CASSFSSQILEDF
TGTGCCAGCAGTTTTAGTAGTCAGATCCTTGAGGACTTC
>TRBV28|TRBJ1-1|TRBD1|.
CASRPPGGTGETEAFF
TGTGCCAGCAGGCCCCCGGGGGGGACAGGGGAGACTGAAGCTTTCTTT